This TCR beta chain comes out of a study of CXCR3-negative and CXCR3-positive naive CD8 T cells (dated by TCRdb to between 2018 and 2021). Regarding the study in general: In total, roughly 150 million TRB reads were obtained, or roughly 1.5 +/- 0.3 million reads per library. The TRBV-TRBJ cluster analysis covered naive subsets from 5 donors and memory cells from 3 donors. Diversity and physicochemical repertoire analyses were performed on about a dozen donors pooled from two independent experiments. On the study overall, not on this receptor specifically: Comparably high repertoire diversity was found in both naive subsets, whereas much lower repertoire diversity was found in memory CD8+ T cells. TRBV-TRBJ usage was similar between naive CXCR3-negative and CXCR3-positive cells from the same donor, while memory cells showed distinct patterns. Because surface CD5, which is linked to self-reactivity in mice, was comparable between the naive subsets, TCR interaction strength was also inferred from the physicochemical properties of TRB CDR3s. Freshly isolated PBMCs were used for most assays because CXCR3 expression went down partially after cryopreservation. TRB CDR3s from CXCR3-positive naive cells showed higher hydrophobicity (lower Kidera factor 4), lower energy, and higher strength and volume indices than CXCR3-negative naive cells.

Each CD8+ T cell subset was flow-sorted in triplicate, and a few hundred thousand cells per subset were placed directly into RLT lysis buffer. To keep memory contaminants out, a stringent definition of naive CD8+ T cells was applied: CD45RO-CCR7+CD27+CD95-. Standard density gradient centrifugation was used to isolate peripheral blood mononuclear cells from buffy coats. A FACSAria III was used to flow-sort naive CD8+ T cells into CXCR3-negative and CXCR3-positive populations. Total RNA was extracted from sorted cells with an RNeasy Mini Kit. The CDR3 runs 13 residues from the cysteine to the phenylalanine. The protein alone is recorded here. Looking up the germline V gene (reference sequence) yields CDR1 SEHNR and CDR2 FQNEAQ. Turning to this clonotype: Its antigen remains undetermined.

Sequencing took place on a NextSeq 550. The Human TCR Profiling Kit (MiLaboratory) was used to make UMI-labeled 5' RACE TRB cDNA libraries. The full amount of extracted RNA was used for cDNA synthesis, and the full amount of resulting cDNA was used for PCR amplification. Libraries were prepared in parallel with an identical number of PCR cycles. On the authors' methods: About 50,000 +/- 10,000 unique UMI-labeled TRB cDNA molecules per library were extracted with MIGEC and MiXCR, with at least two reads per UMI required. On average, about 40,000 +/- 10,000 functional in-frame TRB CDR3 nucleotide clonotypes lacking stop codons were found per library. After downsampling to 5000 UMI-labeled TRB molecules per sample, diversity metrics, including normalized Shannon-Wiener and Chao1, were computed in VDJtools. VDJtools was used to calculate clonotype-size-weighted physicochemical properties of the central five CDR3 residues, namely interaction energy, strength, volume and Kidera factor 4. TCRdb reprocessed the reads; each CDR3 protein sequence makes one entry, and DNA is unavailable. Here the V and J calls rest on TCRdb's processing, not on the authors' analysis. The sample's clone listing holds tens of thousands of distinct CDR3 sequences. The top ten clones comprise 1.1% of the sample.

The sample comprised naive CXCR3- CD8+ T cells from blood. The sample's cell subset or site label, in plain terms: CD45RO-CCR7+CD27+CD95- naive CD8+ T cells lacking CXCR3 (TNR3-). The chain is made from TRBV7-9 and TRBJ1-1. The source is a human donor in good health. Some clones in this sample may be carry-over from other donors' samples. The CDR3 in this case is CASGPTENTEAFF.